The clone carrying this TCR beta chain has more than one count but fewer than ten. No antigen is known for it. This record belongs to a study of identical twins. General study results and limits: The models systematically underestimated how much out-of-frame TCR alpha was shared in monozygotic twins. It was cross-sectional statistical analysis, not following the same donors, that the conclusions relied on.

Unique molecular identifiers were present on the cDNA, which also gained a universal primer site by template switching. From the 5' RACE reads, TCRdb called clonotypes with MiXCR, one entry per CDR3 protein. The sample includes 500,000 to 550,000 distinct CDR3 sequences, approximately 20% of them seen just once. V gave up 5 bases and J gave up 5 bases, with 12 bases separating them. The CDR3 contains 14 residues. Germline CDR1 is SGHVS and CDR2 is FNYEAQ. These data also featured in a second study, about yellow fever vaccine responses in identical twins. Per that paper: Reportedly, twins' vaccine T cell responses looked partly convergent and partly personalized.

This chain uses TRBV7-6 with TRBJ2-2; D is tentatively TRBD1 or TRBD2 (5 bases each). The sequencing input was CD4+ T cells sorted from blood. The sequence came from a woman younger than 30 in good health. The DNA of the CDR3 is TGTGCCAGCAGCCCCCCTTGGGGGACCGGGGAGCTGTTTTTT. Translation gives CASSPPWGTGELFF. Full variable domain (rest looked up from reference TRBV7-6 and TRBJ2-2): GAGVSQSPRYKVTKRGQDVALRCDPISGHVSLYWYRQALGQGPEFLTYFNYEAQQDKSGLPNDRFSAERPEGSISTLTIQRTEQRDSAMYRCASSPPWGTGELFFGEGSRLTVL.